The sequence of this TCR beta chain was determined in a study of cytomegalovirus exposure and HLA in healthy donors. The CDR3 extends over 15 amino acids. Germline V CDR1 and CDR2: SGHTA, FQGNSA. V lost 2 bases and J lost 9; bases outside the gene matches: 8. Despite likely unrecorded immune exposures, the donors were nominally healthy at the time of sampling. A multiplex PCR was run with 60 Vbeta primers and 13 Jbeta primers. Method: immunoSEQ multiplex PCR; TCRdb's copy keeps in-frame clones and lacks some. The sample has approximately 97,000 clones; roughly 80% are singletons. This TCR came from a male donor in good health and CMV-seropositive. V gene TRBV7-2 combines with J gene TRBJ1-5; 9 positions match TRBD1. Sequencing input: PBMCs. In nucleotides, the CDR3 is TGTGCCAGCAGCTTAACACAGGGGGCCCCAGGGCCCCAGCATTTT. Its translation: CASSLTQGAPGPQHF.